The TCR beta chain described here comes from a study of blood T cells in healthy people across ages. J gave up 7 bases and V 3 bases, and 7 bases lay outside the gene matches. This CDR3 has 15 amino acids. Germline V gene sequence: CDR1 MNHEY, CDR2 SMNVEV (reference sequence). Healthy Caucasian individuals from Russia aged 6 to 90 were enrolled as donors. A second about 7 to 11 cycle PCR used barcoded and J-beta primers. TCRdb re-derived calls from the 5' RACE reads in MiXCR, one entry per CDR3 protein. Altogether some 900,000 distinct CDR3 sequences are present, about 48% being singletons, with the ten largest covering 13%.

Source material: blood. The clonotype originates from a man aged 25-40 years in good health. V usage is TRBV27 and J usage is TRBJ2-3; TRBD2 matches at 10 bases. The CDR3 protein is CASSFEAGGSNTQYF. DNA for the CDR3: TGTGCCAGCAGTTTCGAAGCGGGGGGGTCAAATACGCAGTATTTT.